The T cell receptor beta chain described here comes from a study of early T cells in non-severe SARS-CoV-2 infection. TCRdb re-analysed the 5' RACE reads in MiXCR, keeping a single row per CDR3 protein. Found here are approximately 50,000 distinct CDR3 sequences, around 8% of them singletons; the top ten hold roughly 4%. Source material: whole blood. This TCR was recovered from an adult who was a healthcare worker with PCR-confirmed SARS-CoV-2 infection or an uninfected control (not recorded which).

The CDR3 loop is CASTVSAVTDTQYF. CDR3 nucleotide sequence: TGTGCCAGCACGGTTAGTGCGGTAACAGATACGCAGTATTTT. The rearrangement links TRBV6-6 to TRBJ2-3; D ambiguous. Germline values: CDR1 MNHNY, CDR2 SVGAGI (reference sequence). The CDR3 spans 14 residues. The germline V and J ends were trimmed by 7 bases and 3 bases, with 14 bases remaining between them.